This T cell receptor beta chain was retrieved from a study of vaccination effects on CD4 cells after COVID-19. In the study overall: Post-vaccine specimens arrived a median 72 days past the second dose. Study results and limitations: Healthy vaccinees had only 1 of 255 vaccine-induced clones cross-react with common cold coronaviruses.

Points on this clone: Its specificity is unknown.

This CDR3 comprises 12 residues. V was shortened by 0 bases and J by 4 bases, with 4 bases between the two germline ends. Germline CDR1 LGHNA, CDR2 YNFKEQ. Subsequent to roughly 10 days of culture, CD4+ T cells were isolated. As their vaccination, participants received two doses of either BNT162b2 or mRNA-1273. The vaccine recipients had no prior SARS-CoV-2 infection, with negative nucleocapsid antibodies. Cultures had half their medium replaced with IL-2 medium on days 3 and 7. The protocol was immunoSEQ multiplex PCR, while the TCRdb copy is restricted to in-frame clones and leaves out a portion. The table lists 50,000 to 60,000 clones, about 81% of them singletons, with about 4.5% in the top ten.

This chain joins TRBV4-2 and TRBJ2-7; no clear D gene. This specimen was CD4+ T cells from PBMCs cultured without peptide, taken after COVID-19 vaccination. The TCR was taken from a human donor who received a COVID-19 vaccine. Here the CDR3 DNA reads TGTGCCAGCAGCCAAGAAATTTACGAGCAGTACTTC. Protein: CASSQEIYEQYF.